Detailed here is one T cell receptor (beta chain). The data belong to a study of blood T cell repertoires in COVID-19. Whole-study context: The samples span acute and convalescent COVID-19 from the United States, Italy and Spain.

Under the authors' procedure: The assay estimated nucleated cells by amplifying reference gene primers. Assay: immunoSEQ multiplex PCR; the TCRdb copy retains only in-frame clones and omits some. V and J calls plus clone size are reproduced from that table; the DNA served to infer D and trimming. This sample has about 150,000 clones, with approximately 80% found just once. Sequencing input: peripheral blood. This TCR derives from a woman aged 55 to 70 with acute or convalescent COVID-19.

Here the CDR3 DNA reads TGTGCCAGCAGTGAACTTGGTACGACACAGTATAATTCACCCCTCCACTTT. This translates into CASSELGTTQYNSPLHF. The rearrangement uses TRBV6-1 and TRBJ1-6; D is unresolved. The germline V gene encodes CDR1 MNHNS and CDR2 SASEGT. The CDR3 runs 17 residues. V was trimmed by 2 bases and J by 4 bases, leaving 15 bases between them.